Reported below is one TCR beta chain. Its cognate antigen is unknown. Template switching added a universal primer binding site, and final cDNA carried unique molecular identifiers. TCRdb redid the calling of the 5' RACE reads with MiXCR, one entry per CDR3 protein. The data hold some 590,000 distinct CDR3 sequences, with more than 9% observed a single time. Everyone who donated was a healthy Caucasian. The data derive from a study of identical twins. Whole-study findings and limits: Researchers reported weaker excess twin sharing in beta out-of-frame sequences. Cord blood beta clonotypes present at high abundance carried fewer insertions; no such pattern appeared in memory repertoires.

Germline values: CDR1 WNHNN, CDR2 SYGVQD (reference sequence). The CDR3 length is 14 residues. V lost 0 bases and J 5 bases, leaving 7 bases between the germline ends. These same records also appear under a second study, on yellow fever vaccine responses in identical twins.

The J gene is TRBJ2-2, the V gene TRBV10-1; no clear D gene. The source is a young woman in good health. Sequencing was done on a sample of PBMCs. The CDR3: CASSESFGTGELFF. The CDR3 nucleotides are TGCGCCAGCAGTGAGTCGTTTGGTACCGGGGAGCTGTTTTTT.